This T cell receptor beta chain originates from a study of T cell responses to AZD1222 COVID-19 vaccine. Whole-study findings and limits: Targets within unmutated variant regions were reportedly found for nearly half of spike-specific TCRs. Clonal diversity may have been underestimated, and the donors were mostly white British, with more females than males.

Pooling covered second doses at about 4 or about 12 weeks. The CDR3 has 10 amino acids. Trimming pared 8 bases from V and 5 bases from J, leaving 6 bases between. The germline CDR1 and CDR2 sequences are SNHLY and FYNNEI. Profiled with immunoSEQ multiplex PCR; TCRdb holds only in-frame clones, not every one. The data hold around 150,000 clones, with roughly 90% observed a single time. With regard to this clone: Its antigen is unknown.

The sequence derives from an adult who received the AZD1222 COVID-19 vaccine. V and J are TRBV2 and TRBJ2-5; no definite D call. This specimen consisted of peripheral blood, obtained 28 days after the second AZD1222 dose. CDR3: CASGYETQYF. The CDR3 nucleotides read TGTGCCAGCGGGTATGAGACCCAGTACTTC.